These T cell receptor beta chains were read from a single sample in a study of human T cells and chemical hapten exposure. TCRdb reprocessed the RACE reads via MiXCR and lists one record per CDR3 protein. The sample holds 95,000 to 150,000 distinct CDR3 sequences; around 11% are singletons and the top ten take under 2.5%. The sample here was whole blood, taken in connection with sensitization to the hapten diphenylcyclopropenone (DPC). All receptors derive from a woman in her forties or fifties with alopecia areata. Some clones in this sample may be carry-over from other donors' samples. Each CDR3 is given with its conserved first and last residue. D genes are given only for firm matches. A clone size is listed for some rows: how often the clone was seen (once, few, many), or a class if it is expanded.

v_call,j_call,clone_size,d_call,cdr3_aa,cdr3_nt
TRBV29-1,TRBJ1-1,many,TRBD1,CSVARQGARGTEAFF,TGCAGCGTTGCCAGACAGGGGGCGAGGGGCACTGAAGCTTTCTTT
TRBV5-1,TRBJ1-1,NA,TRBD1,CASSLAEAGGTEAFF,TGCGCCAGCAGCTTGGCCGAGGCAGGGGGCACTGAAGCTTTCTTT
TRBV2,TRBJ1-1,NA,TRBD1,CASKGQELNTEAFF,TGTGCCAGCAAGGGACAGGAGCTGAACACTGAAGCTTTCTTT
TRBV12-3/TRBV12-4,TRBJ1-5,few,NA,CASRGGPGMGQPQHF,TGTGCCAGCAGGGGCGGCCCAGGGATGGGTCAGCCCCAGCATTTT
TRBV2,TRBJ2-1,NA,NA,CASGKTGTFGNEQFF,TGTGCCAGCGGAAAGACAGGGACTTTTGGAAATGAGCAGTTCTTC
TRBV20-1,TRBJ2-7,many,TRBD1,CSASAPTGTGGREQYF,TGCAGTGCTAGCGCGCCAACCGGGACAGGGGGCCGCGAGCAGTACTTC
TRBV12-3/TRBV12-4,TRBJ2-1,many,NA,CASADGGNPDEQFF,TGTGCCAGTGCAGATGGGGGAAACCCGGATGAGCAGTTCTTC
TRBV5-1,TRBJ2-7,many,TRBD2,CASAVGGSYEQYF,TGCGCCAGCGCGGTCGGGGGGTCCTACGAGCAGTACTTC
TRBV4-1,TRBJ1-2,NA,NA,CASSPDPTVSNYGYTF,TGCGCCAGCAGCCCGGACCCGACAGTTTCGAACTATGGCTACACCTTC
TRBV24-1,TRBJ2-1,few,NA,CATSDGRESNEQFF,TGTGCCACCAGTGATGGGAGAGAGTCGAATGAGCAGTTCTTC
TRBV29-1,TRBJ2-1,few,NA,CSAKLDSNEQFF,TGCAGCGCCAAGCTAGATAGCAATGAGCAGTTCTTC
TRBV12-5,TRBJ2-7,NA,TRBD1,CASALGGQGNEQYF,TGTGCTAGTGCCCTGGGGGGACAGGGAAACGAGCAGTACTTC
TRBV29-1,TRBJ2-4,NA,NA,CTHGDSFLAKNIQYF,TGCACCCACGGCGACAGTTTCCTAGCCAAAAACATTCAGTACTTC
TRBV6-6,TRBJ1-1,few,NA,CASSYGGAPEAFF,TGTGCCAGCAGTTATGGGGGGGCTCCTGAAGCTTTCTTT
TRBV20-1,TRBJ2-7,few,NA,CSARDKYEQYF,TGCAGTGCTAGAGATAAATACGAGCAGTACTTC
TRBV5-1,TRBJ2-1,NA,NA,CASSAPGGNEQFF,TGCGCCAGCAGCGCCCCAGGGGGGAATGAGCAGTTCTTC